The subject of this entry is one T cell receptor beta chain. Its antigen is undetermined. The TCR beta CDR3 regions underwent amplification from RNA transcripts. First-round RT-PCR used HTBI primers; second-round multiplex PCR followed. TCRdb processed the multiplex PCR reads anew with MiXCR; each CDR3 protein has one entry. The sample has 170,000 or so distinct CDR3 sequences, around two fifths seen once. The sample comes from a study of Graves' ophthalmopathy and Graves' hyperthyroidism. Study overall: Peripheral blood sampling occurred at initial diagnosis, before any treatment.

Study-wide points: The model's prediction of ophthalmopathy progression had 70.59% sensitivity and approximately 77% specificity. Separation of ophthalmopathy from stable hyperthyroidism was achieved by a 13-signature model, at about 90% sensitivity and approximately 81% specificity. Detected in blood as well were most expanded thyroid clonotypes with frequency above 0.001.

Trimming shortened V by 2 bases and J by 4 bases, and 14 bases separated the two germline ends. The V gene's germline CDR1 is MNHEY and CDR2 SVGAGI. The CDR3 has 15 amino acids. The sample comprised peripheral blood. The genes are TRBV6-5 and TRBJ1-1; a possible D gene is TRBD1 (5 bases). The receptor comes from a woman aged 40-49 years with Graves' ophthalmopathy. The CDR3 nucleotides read TGTGCCAGCAGTTACCGGGGGATCCCGGGCACTGAAGCTTTCTTT. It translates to CASSYRGIPGTEAFF.